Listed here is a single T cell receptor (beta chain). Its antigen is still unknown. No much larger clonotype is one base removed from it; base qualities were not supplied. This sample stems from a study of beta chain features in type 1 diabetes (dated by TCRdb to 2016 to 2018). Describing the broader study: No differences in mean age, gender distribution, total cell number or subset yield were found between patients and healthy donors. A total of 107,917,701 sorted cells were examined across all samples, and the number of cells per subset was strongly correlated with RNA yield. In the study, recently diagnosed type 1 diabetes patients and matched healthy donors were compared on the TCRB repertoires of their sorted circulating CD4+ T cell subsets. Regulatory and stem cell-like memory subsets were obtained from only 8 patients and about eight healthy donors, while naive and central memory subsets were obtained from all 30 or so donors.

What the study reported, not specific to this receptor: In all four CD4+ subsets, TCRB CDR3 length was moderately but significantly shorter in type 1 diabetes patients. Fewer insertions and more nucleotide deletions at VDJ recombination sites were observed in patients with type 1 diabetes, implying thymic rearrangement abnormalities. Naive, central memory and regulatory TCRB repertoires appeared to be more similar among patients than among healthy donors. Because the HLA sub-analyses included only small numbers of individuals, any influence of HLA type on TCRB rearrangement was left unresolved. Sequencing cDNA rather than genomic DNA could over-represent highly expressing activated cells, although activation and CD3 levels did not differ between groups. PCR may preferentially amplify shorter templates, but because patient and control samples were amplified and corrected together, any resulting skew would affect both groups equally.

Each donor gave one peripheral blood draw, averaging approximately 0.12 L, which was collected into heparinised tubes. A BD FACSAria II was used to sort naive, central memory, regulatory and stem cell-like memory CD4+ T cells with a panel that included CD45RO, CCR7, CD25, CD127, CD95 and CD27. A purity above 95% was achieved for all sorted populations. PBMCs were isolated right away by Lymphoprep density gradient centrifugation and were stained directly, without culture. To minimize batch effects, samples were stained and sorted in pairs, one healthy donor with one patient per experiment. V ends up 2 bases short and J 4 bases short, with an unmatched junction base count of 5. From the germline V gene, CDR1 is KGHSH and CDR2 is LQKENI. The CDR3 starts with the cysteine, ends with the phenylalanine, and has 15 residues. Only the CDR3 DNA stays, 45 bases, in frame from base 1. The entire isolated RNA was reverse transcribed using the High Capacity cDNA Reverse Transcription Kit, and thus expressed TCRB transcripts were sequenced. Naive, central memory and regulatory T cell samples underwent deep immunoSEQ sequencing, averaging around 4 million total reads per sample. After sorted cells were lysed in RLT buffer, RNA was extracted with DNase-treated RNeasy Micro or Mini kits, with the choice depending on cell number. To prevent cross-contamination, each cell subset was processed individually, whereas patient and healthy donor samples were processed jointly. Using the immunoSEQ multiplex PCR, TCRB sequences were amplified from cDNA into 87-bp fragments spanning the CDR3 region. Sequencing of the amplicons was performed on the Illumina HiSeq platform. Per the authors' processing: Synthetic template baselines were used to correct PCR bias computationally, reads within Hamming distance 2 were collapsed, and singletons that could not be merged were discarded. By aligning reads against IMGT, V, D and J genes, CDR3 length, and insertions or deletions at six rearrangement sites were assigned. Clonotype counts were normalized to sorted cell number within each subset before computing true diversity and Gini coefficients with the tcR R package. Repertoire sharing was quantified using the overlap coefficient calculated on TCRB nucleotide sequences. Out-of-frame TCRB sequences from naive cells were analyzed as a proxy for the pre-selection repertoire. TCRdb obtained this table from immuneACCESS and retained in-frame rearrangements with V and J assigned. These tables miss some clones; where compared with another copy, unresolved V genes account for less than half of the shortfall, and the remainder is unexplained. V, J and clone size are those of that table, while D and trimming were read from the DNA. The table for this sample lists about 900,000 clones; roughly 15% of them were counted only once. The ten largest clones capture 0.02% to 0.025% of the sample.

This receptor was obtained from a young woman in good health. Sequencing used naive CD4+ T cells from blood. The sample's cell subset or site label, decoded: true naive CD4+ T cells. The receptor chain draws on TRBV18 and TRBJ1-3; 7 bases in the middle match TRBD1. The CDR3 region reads CASSPNGQVGNTIYF. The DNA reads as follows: TGTGCCAGCTCACCAAATGGACAGGTGGGAAACACCATATATTTT.